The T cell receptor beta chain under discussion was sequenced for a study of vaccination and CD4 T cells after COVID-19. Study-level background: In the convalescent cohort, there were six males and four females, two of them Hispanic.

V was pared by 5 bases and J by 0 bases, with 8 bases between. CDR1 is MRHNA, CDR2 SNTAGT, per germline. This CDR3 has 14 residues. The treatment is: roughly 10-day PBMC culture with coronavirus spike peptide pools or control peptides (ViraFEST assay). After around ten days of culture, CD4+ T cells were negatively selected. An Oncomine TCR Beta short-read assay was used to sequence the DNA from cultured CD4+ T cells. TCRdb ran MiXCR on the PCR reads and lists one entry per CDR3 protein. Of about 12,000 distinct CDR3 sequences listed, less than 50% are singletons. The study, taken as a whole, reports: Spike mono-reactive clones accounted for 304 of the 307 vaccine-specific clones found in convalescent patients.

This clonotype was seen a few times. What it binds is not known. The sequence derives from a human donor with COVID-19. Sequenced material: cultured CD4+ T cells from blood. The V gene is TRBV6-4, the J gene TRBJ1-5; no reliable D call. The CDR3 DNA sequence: TGTGCCAGCAGTCCGGATAATAGCAATCAGCCCCAGCATTTT. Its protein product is CASSPDNSNQPQHF.